This TCR beta chain was obtained from a study of blood T cell repertoires in COVID-19. Per the germline V gene, CDR1 is SQVTM and CDR2 is ANQGSEA. This CDR3 comprises 13 residues. The ends were cut back, 0 bases at V and 5 bases at J, with 11 bases in the middle. This clone was picked up one time. Methods used by the authors: Estimates of nucleated cell counts were drawn from the amplification of reference gene primers. TCRdb keeps only in-frame clones here, not all; method: immunoSEQ multiplex PCR. That table gives V, J and clone size, and the DNA gave D and trimming. This table has about 190,000 clones, around 83% appearing once.

The material sequenced was peripheral blood. The TCR comes from a man aged 45-60 years with active or convalescent COVID-19. V usage is TRBV29-1 and J usage is TRBJ2-7; no reliable D call. The CDR3 nucleotides read TGCAGCGTTGAAGAGGCAGTGGTGCACGAGCAGTACTTC. This gives the protein CSVEEAVVHEQYF.